These T cell receptor beta chains were read from a single sample in a study of T cell responses to AZD1222 COVID-19 vaccine. Using immunoSEQ multiplex PCR, the repertoire was profiled, and TCRdb retains in-frame clones only, with some absent. The table lists 90,000 to 120,000 clones, about 91% of them singletons. Here the sequenced sample was peripheral blood, taken on day 0 of AZD1222 vaccination. These receptors were obtained from an adult in good health. CDR3s leave out the opening cysteine and the closing phenylalanine or tryptophan. D genes are given only for firm matches.

D gene	V gene	J gene	CDR3 protein
TRBD1	TRBV9	TRBJ1-2	ASSLRTGGGNYGYT
TRBD2	TRBV11-2	TRBJ2-3	ASSLSGTTLARRY
-	TRBV19	TRBJ2-1	ASSINVGGPSEQF
TRBD1	TRBV4-2	TRBJ1-2	ASSQDDRGENYGYT
-	TRBV19	TRBJ2-7	ATSSGSYEQY
-	TRBV29-1	TRBJ2-7	SALGMTGFDEQY
-	TRBV12-1	TRBJ2-2	ASSFWRERANTGELF
-	TRBV27	TRBJ1-2	ASSQRPDFYGYT
TRBD1	TRBV4-1	TRBJ1-1	ASSPRTGTGGKVAEAF
-	TRBV6-5	TRBJ1-1	ASSYRPVFMNTEAF
-	TRBV7-2	TRBJ1-4	ASSLNGVINEKLF
TRBD2	TRBV5-1	TRBJ2-7	ATSPSGGSYEQY
-	TRBV11-3	TRBJ2-7	ASSFSSSTEQY
TRBD1	TRBV19	TRBJ1-5	ASTSPGQDNQPQH
TRBD1	TRBV24-1	TRBJ2-3	ATRAQGAVGDTQY
-	TRBV19	TRBJ1-2	ASSTGQANYGYT
-	TRBV6-5	TRBJ1-5	ASSLNQPQH
TRBD1	TRBV19	TRBJ1-1	ASRGTGDVNTEAF
-	TRBV7-9	TRBJ2-3	ASNPGHTQY
TRBD2	TRBV6-5	TRBJ2-1	ASSPSGGYNEQF